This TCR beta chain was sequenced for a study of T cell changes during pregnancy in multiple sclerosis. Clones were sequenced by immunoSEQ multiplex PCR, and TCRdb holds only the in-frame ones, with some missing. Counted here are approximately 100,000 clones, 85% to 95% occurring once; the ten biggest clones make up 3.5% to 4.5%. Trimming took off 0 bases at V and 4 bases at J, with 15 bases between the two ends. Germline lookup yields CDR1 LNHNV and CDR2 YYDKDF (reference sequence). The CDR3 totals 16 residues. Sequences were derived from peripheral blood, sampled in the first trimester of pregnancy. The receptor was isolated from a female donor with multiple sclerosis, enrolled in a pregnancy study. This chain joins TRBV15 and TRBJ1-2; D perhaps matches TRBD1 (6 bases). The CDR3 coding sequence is TGTGCCACCAGCAGAGATTCGGGGGGGCAGGGCTATGGCTACACCTTC. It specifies CATSRDSGGQGYGYTF.